The rows below give T cell receptor beta chains drawn from one sample of a study of T cells expressing NK-cell markers. TCRdb reprocessed the 5' RACE reads and stores each CDR3 protein as one record, lacking DNA. This sample contains about 380,000 distinct CDR3 sequences. The material sequenced was blood T cells: a sorted CD56 or NKG2C T cell subset, CD4+ or CD8+ T cells, or bulk PBMC T cells (not recorded which). The receptors derive from a man aged 18 to 70 in good health. The CDR3 runs from the conserved cysteine through the conserved F or W.

>TRBJ2-7|TRBV11-3
CASSLGSGGPNEQYF
>TRBJ2-2|TRBV5-6
CASSRQGRGGTGELFF
>TRBJ2-2|TRBV6-5
CASRAPGQYSTGELFF
>TRBJ2-7|TRBV27
CASSIRQPPPYEQYF
>TRBJ1-2|TRBV6-2/TRBV6-3
CASSYSDGQGLRYGYTF
>TRBJ1-1|TRBV27
CASSLLGMGNTEAFF
>TRBJ1-1|TRBV2
CASSDDIQGTPEAFF
>TRBJ2-4|TRBV20-1
CSASPRPGKAKNIQYF
>TRBJ2-3|TRBV14
CASSRGLAGGPADTQYF
>TRBJ2-3|TRBV4-2
CASSQGNTDTQYF
>TRBJ2-1|TRBV4-1
CASSQDPLAGGPAEQFF
>TRBJ2-6|TRBV7-7
CASSDHSGANVLTF
>TRBJ2-1|TRBV5-1
CASHPGGPVNEQFF
>TRBJ2-3|TRBV12-3/TRBV12-4
CASSLRLASRRDVQYF
>TRBJ2-3|TRBV18
CASSPPTSGGRPDTQYF
>TRBJ2-2|TRBV18
CASFSTVGSGQGYAGELFF
>TRBJ2-7|TRBV2
CASKRTGPYEQYF
>TRBJ2-1|TRBV2
CASHEGLFNNEQFF
>TRBJ2-3|TRBV29-1
CSGAPDGPDTQYF
>TRBJ2-7|TRBV28
CASSSGRGQYF
>TRBJ2-7|TRBV29-1
CSATGTSDEQYF
>TRBJ2-5|TRBV6-6
CASSASGTQYF
>TRBJ2-7|TRBV12-3/TRBV12-4
CASSSTDRVREQYF
>TRBJ2-6|TRBV5-1
CASSLMPGANVLTF
>TRBJ2-4|TRBV19
CASSIVGSGKNIQYF
>TRBJ1-4|TRBV3-1
CATGTWREKLFF
>TRBJ1-6|TRBV2
CASSHPRGSYNSPLHF
>TRBJ2-4|TRBV20-1
CSARDNMGHKIQYF
>TRBJ2-1|TRBV6-5
CASSYGTAMTYNEQFF
>TRBJ2-1|TRBV28
CASSSAGTGYNEQFF
>TRBJ1-1|TRBV5-5
CASSLDRAGTEAFF
>TRBJ1-5|TRBV6-1
CASKQGNNQPQHF
>TRBJ1-4|TRBV28
CASNGQGANQEKLFF
>TRBJ2-4|TRBV7-2
CASSQLAAAKNIQYF
>TRBJ1-5|TRBV24-1
CATATGIPNQPQHF
>TRBJ1-3|TRBV5-1
CASSRLGEGGNTIYF
>TRBJ1-4|TRBV4-1
CASSQVRVQGAEKLFF
>TRBJ2-5|TRBV7-2
CASRPAGQETQYF
>TRBJ2-1|TRBV12-3/TRBV12-4
CASSLAAGGPGEQFF
>TRBJ2-5|TRBV5-4
CASSLLGRVPQETQYF
>TRBJ2-2|TRBV14
CASSQVGGSRTGELFF
>TRBJ1-6|TRBV15
CATSRVPPPTSSYNSPLHF
>TRBJ2-5|TRBV25-1
CASRKPDRVRETQYF
>TRBJ2-5|TRBV5-6
CASSSGPSRQTQYF
>TRBJ1-4|TRBV6-1
CASTPWPLATNEKLFF
>TRBJ2-1|TRBV11-2
CASSHRGLGGFEQFF
>TRBJ2-1|TRBV27
CASSLSRRTYNEQFF